The rows below give T cell receptor beta chains drawn from one sample of a study of blood T cell repertoires in COVID-19. Sequenced by immunoSEQ multiplex PCR; TCRdb stores in-frame clones only, minus some. In the table there are 350,000 to 450,000 clones, about 87% of which are singletons. The specimen sequenced was peripheral blood. Source of these receptors: a woman aged 60-75 years with COVID-19, enrolled during active disease. Both conserved end residues are part of each CDR3. The D gene is left open where the match is weak. Not every row has a clone size; where given, it reads once, few, many or a size class.

v_gene: TRBV6-6
j_gene: TRBJ1-2
d_gene: NA
abundance: NA
CDR3nt: TGTGCCAGCTTAACAGGGAGAGGGGCAAACTATGGCTACACCTTC
CDR3aa: CASLTGRGANYGYTF

v_gene: TRBV7-8
j_gene: TRBJ1-4
d_gene: NA
abundance: once
CDR3nt: TGTGCCAGCAGCCTCTACGCCTTTAATGAAAAACTGTTTTTT
CDR3aa: CASSLYAFNEKLFF

v_gene: TRBV5-1
j_gene: TRBJ1-1
d_gene: NA
abundance: NA
CDR3nt: TGCGCCAGCAGCTTGGAGGGGGTCGGGAACACTGAAGCTTTCTTT
CDR3aa: CASSLEGVGNTEAFF

v_gene: TRBV5-4
j_gene: TRBJ2-3
d_gene: NA
abundance: NA
CDR3nt: TGTGCCAGCAGCTTGGGTCTAGCTAGTGATACGCAGTATTTT
CDR3aa: CASSLGLASDTQYF

v_gene: TRBV18
j_gene: TRBJ2-1
d_gene: TRBD1
abundance: NA
CDR3nt: TGTGCCAGCTCATTGACAGGGTCCAATGAGCAGTTCTTC
CDR3aa: CASSLTGSNEQFF

v_gene: TRBV19
j_gene: TRBJ2-6
d_gene: NA
abundance: once
CDR3nt: TGTGCCAGTAGTATATTGCTGGGACTGAACTCTGGGGCCAACGTCCTGACTTTC
CDR3aa: CASSILLGLNSGANVLTF

v_gene: TRBV19
j_gene: TRBJ2-2
d_gene: TRBD1
abundance: once
CDR3nt: TGTGCCAGTATCCAACAGGGGGCCTACACCGGGGAGCTGTTTTTT
CDR3aa: CASIQQGAYTGELFF

v_gene: TRBV21-1
j_gene: TRBJ1-2
d_gene: NA
abundance: NA
CDR3nt: TGTGCCAGCAGCAAATACAGGGAATTTAACTATGGCTACACCTTC
CDR3aa: CASSKYREFNYGYTF

v_gene: TRBV2
j_gene: TRBJ1-2
d_gene: NA
abundance: NA
CDR3nt: TGTGCCAGCAGTGAAGCGCTTCTCCCCGGCTATGGCTACACCTTC
CDR3aa: CASSEALLPGYGYTF

v_gene: TRBV6-5
j_gene: TRBJ1-5
d_gene: NA
abundance: NA
CDR3nt: TGTGCCAGCAGTTACTCGTCTACCTTTCCCCAGCATTTT
CDR3aa: CASSYSSTFPQHF

v_gene: TRBV3-1/TRBV3-2
j_gene: TRBJ1-1
d_gene: NA
abundance: NA
CDR3nt: TGTGCCAGCAGCCAATCAGGAGGGAGAGGAAACACTGAAGCTTTCTTT
CDR3aa: CASSQSGGRGNTEAFF

v_gene: TRBV4-2
j_gene: TRBJ1-2
d_gene: TRBD1
abundance: once
CDR3nt: TGTGCCAGCAGCCAAACTAATCAGGGGGCTGACTATGGCTACACCTTC
CDR3aa: CASSQTNQGADYGYTF

v_gene: TRBV5-4
j_gene: TRBJ1-2
d_gene: TRBD1
abundance: once
CDR3nt: TGTGCCAGCAGTAGGGGGCGCAACTATGGCTACACCTTC
CDR3aa: CASSRGRNYGYTF

v_gene: TRBV3-1/TRBV3-2
j_gene: TRBJ2-3
d_gene: TRBD2
abundance: NA
CDR3nt: TGTGCCAGCAGCCTTTATGGGGGGGGGACCACAGATACGCAGTATTTT
CDR3aa: CASSLYGGGTTDTQYF

v_gene: TRBV4-2
j_gene: TRBJ1-2
d_gene: NA
abundance: NA
CDR3nt: TGTGCCAGCAGCCAAGTAGGAGCAGCGTATAACTATGGCTACACCTTC
CDR3aa: CASSQVGAAYNYGYTF

v_gene: TRBV6-6
j_gene: TRBJ1-2
d_gene: TRBD1
abundance: NA
CDR3nt: TGTGCCAGCAGTCTGGGACAGGGGAGCTATGGCTACACCTTC
CDR3aa: CASSLGQGSYGYTF

v_gene: TRBV27
j_gene: TRBJ2-5
d_gene: NA
abundance: NA
CDR3nt: TGTGCCAGCAGACGAGGGGGGGGAGAGACCCAGTACTTC
CDR3aa: CASRRGGGETQYF

v_gene: TRBV19
j_gene: TRBJ1-2
d_gene: TRBD1
abundance: NA
CDR3nt: TGTGCCAGTAAAAAAGACCTAGGGGGCTCGACGTATGGCTACACCTTC
CDR3aa: CASKKDLGGSTYGYTF

v_gene: TRBV27
j_gene: TRBJ1-1
d_gene: TRBD1
abundance: NA
CDR3nt: TGTGCCAGCATTCCCCTGGACAGGGGGAACACTGAAGCTTTCTTT
CDR3aa: CASIPLDRGNTEAFF

v_gene: TRBV28
j_gene: TRBJ2-7
d_gene: TRBD1
abundance: medium-sized
CDR3nt: TGTGCCAGCAGTTTGGATCGCAGGGACAGGGACTCCTACGAGCAGTACTTC
CDR3aa: CASSLDRRDRDSYEQYF

v_gene: TRBV7-2
j_gene: TRBJ2-7
d_gene: NA
abundance: NA
CDR3nt: TGTGCCAGCAGCCAGACACCCTCCTACGAGCAGTACTTC
CDR3aa: CASSQTPSYEQYF

v_gene: TRBV19
j_gene: TRBJ2-4
d_gene: NA
abundance: once
CDR3nt: TGTGCCAGTAGTACAACCCCGGACAGTTCGAGGAAAAACATTCAGTACTTC
CDR3aa: CASSTTPDSSRKNIQYF

v_gene: TRBV3-1/TRBV3-2
j_gene: TRBJ2-7
d_gene: TRBD2
abundance: NA
CDR3nt: TGTGCCAGCAGCGCCCCCGAGCGGGGGCCCTACGAGCAGTACTTC
CDR3aa: CASSAPERGPYEQYF

v_gene: TRBV28
j_gene: TRBJ1-2
d_gene: TRBD1
abundance: few
CDR3nt: TGTGCCACCGCCCCGGGACAGAGAGGCTACACCTTC
CDR3aa: CATAPGQRGYTF

v_gene: TRBV9
j_gene: TRBJ2-7
d_gene: NA
abundance: NA
CDR3nt: TGTGCCAGCAGCGCGGACAGTGGCGGACTCTACGAGCAGTACTTC
CDR3aa: CASSADSGGLYEQYF